This section outlines one T cell receptor beta chain sequence together with its context. These data come from a study of blood T cells in healthy people across ages. With a J-beta primer mix and a sample-barcoded 5' primer, a second PCR ran roughly 6 to 12 cycles. Template switching added a 12-random-nucleotide identifier to every cDNA molecule. TCRdb called the 5' RACE reads again in MiXCR, with one record for every CDR3 protein. The profile shows approximately 680,000 distinct CDR3 sequences, about 34% of them singletons. The V gene's germline CDR1 is MDHEN and CDR2 SYDVKM. CDR3 length: 13 amino acids. The V end lost 2 bases, the J end lost 14 bases, and 13 bases lay between the germline ends.

The receptor's source is a woman over 75 in good health. V and J are TRBV28 and TRBJ1-6, with D maybe TRBD1 (6 bases). The sequenced sample was blood. For the CDR3, the DNA is TGTGCCAGCAGTTTAGGACAGTTGCCAACCCTCCACTTT. Amino acid sequence: CASSLGQLPTLHF.